This passage covers 22 T cell receptor beta chains from one sample sequenced in a study of cytomegalovirus exposure and HLA in healthy donors. Vbeta (60) and Jbeta (13) primers were used in the PCR. Measured with immunoSEQ multiplex PCR; TCRdb has only the in-frame clones, and not every one. The data show around 280,000 clones, roughly 89% seen once. Sequencing input: PBMCs. These TCRs come from a woman aged 18 to 35 in good health and CMV-seronegative.

This clone was seen a handful of times. The J gene is TRBJ1-2, the V gene TRBV5-6; 7 nucleotides agree with TRBD1. The CDR3 runs 14 residues. Germline values: CDR1 SGHDT, CDR2 YYEEEE. Trimming cost V 4 bases and J 4 bases; bases outside gene matches: 7. Here the CDR3 DNA reads TGTGCCAGCAGCCCTGATACAGGGGCCTATGGCTACACCTTC. Its protein is CASSPDTGAYGYTF.

This chain joins TRBV2 and TRBJ2-1; no clear D gene. The CDR3 runs to 12 residues. CDR1 is SNHLY, CDR2 FYNNEI, per germline. V was shortened by 6 bases and J by 7 bases, with 10 bases between the two germline ends. CDR3 coding DNA: TGTGCCAGCAGCGGATACGGGAATGAGCAGTTCTTC. Amino acid sequence: CASSGYGNEQFF.

A single count supports this clone. The chain has TRBV15 and TRBJ2-7; D unresolved. This CDR3 has 16 residues. Germline loops: CDR1 LNHNV, CDR2 YYDKDF (reference sequence). Between the trimmed V and J ends, which lost 5 bases and 0 bases, there was a span of 17 bases. CDR3 sequence: CATSHSSVTLSYEQYF. In DNA form, the CDR3 reads TGTGCCACCAGCCATTCCTCGGTGACTCTCTCCTACGAGCAGTACTTC.

V is TRBV19 and J is TRBJ1-2; the D gene is possibly TRBD1 (6 bases). CDR3 length equals 15 residues. Germline V CDR1 and CDR2: LNHDA, SQIVND (reference sequence). With 5 bases removed from V and 0 bases from J, the gap between germline ends came to 13 bases. CDR3 bases: TGTGCCAGTAGTTGGGGGCCAGACCCTAACTATGGCTACACCTTC. It encodes CASSWGPDPNYGYTF.

In nucleotides, the CDR3 is TGTGCCAGCAGTGAAGCTTCATGGACGTACAGGGGCACCACTGAAGCTTTCTTT. Protein product: CASSEASWTYRGTTEAFF. This chain joins TRBV6-1 and TRBJ1-1; TRBD1 aligns across 7 bases. Losses at the gene ends were 0 bases for V and 4 bases for J; bases not matched to a gene: 14. The germline gives CDR1 MNHNS, CDR2 SASEGT. The CDR3 covers 18 residues.

The CDR3 DNA sequence: TGTGCCAGCAGCTTAGGGGACCGGGGGCGGGGGGGCAATGAGCAGTTCTTC. Translating gives CASSLGDRGRGGNEQFF. V usage is TRBV11-3 and J usage is TRBJ2-1, with TRBD2 matching 9 bases. The length of the CDR3 is 17 residues. Germline lookup yields CDR1 SGHNT and CDR2 YENEEA. V trimming: 1 base; J trimming: 6 bases; junction bases outside the gene matches: 10.

The chain employs TRBV14 and TRBJ2-7, with 7 bases aligning to TRBD1. The V gene's germline CDR1 is SGHDN and CDR2 FVKESK. J was trimmed by 0 bases and V by 0 bases; bases with no gene match: 5. This CDR3 is 16 amino acids long. CDR3 sequence: CASSQDRDRASYEQYF. For the CDR3, the DNA is TGTGCCAGCAGCCAAGATCGAGACAGGGCCTCCTACGAGCAGTACTTC.

This sequence joins TRBV2 and TRBJ1-5; 8 bases align to TRBD1. V lost 3 bases and J lost 6; bases outside the gene matches: 7. This CDR3 has 15 amino acids. Per the germline V gene, CDR1 is SNHLY and CDR2 is FYNNEI. The CDR3 nucleotides read TGTGCCAGCAGTGAGCAGGGGGCAAGGTCTCAGCCCCAGCATTTT. Amino acid sequence: CASSEQGARSQPQHF.

This chain joins TRBV7-8 and TRBJ2-1, with D hard to call. This CDR3 region has 15 residues. Germline V gives CDR1 SGHVS, CDR2 FQNEAQ. The V end lost 7 bases, the J end lost 3 bases, and 16 bases lay between the germline ends. The CDR3 here is CASNLGTYVYNEQFF. The CDR3 bases are TGTGCCAGCAATCTAGGTACGTACGTCTACAATGAGCAGTTCTTC.

This chain joins TRBV7-9 and TRBJ1-3; D remains unclear. In germline, CDR1 is SEHNR, CDR2 FQNEAQ (reference sequence). Trimming removed 7 bases at V and 6 bases at J, with 22 bases between. The CDR3 loop spans 16 amino acids. Here the CDR3 DNA reads TGTGCCAGCATCGCACCTACCGGGGTCGATGTAAACACCATATATTTT. Its protein product is CASIAPTGVDVNTIYF. The variable domain in full, completed from reference TRBV7-9 and TRBJ1-3, reads DTGVSQNPRHKITKRGQNVTFRCDPISEHNRLYWYRQTLGQGPEFLTYFQNEAQLEKSRLLSDRFSAERPKGSFSTLEIQRTEQGDSAMYLCASIAPTGVDVNTIYFGEGSWLTVV.

The rearrangement uses TRBV7-9 and TRBJ1-2; possibly TRBD1 for D (5 bases). CDR1 is SEHNR and CDR2 is FQNEAQ in the germline V gene (reference sequence). Trimming took 5 bases from V and 4 from J, leaving 17 bases between them. The CDR3 loop spans 15 amino acids. The DNA of the CDR3 is TGTGCCAGCAGCCCAGGGCGGCAGCCCCCCTATGGCTACACCTTC. It is translated as CASSPGRQPPYGYTF. Full variable domain (missing parts from reference TRBV7-9 and TRBJ1-2): DTGVSQNPRHKITKRGQNVTFRCDPISEHNRLYWYRQTLGQGPEFLTYFQNEAQLEKSRLLSDRFSAERPKGSFSTLEIQRTEQGDSAMYLCASSPGRQPPYGYTFGSGTRLTVV.

This clone appeared a single time. One end of the junction does not line up with germline, which may come from a read error. The chain uses TRBV6-5 and TRBJ2-1, with D unresolved. The germline gives CDR1 MNHEY, CDR2 SVGAGI. This CDR3 has 15 amino acids. CDR3: CASSHSSSTYNEQFF. In DNA, the CDR3 is TGTGCCAGCAGTCACTCTTCCTCTACGTACAATGAGCAGTTCTTC.

The genes are TRBV5-6 and TRBJ2-2, with D perhaps TRBD2 (5 bases). The germline V gene encodes CDR1 SGHDT and CDR2 YYEEEE. Deletions cut 4 bases from V and 4 bases from J, with 11 bases between. There are 14 residues in the CDR3. The DNA for the CDR3 is TGTGCCAGCAGCGTACTAGTTTCCACCGGGGAGCTGTTTTTT. Amino acid sequence: CASSVLVSTGELFF.

The chain joins TRBV7-6 to TRBJ2-7, with TRBD1 as a possible D gene (5 bases). V was clipped by 5 bases and J by 5 bases, with 10 bases between them. Per the germline V gene, CDR1 is SGHVS and CDR2 is FNYEAQ. The CDR3 length is 12 residues. Here the CDR3 DNA reads TGTGCCAGCAGCGACAGTTTGAACGAGCAGTACTTC. Translation gives CASSDSLNEQYF.

This sequence joins TRBV9 and TRBJ1-4, with 9 bases matching TRBD1. V was clipped by 2 bases and J by 7 bases; unmatched bases: 6. The germline gives CDR1 SGDLS, CDR2 YYNGEE. The CDR3 runs 15 residues. In nucleotides, the CDR3 is TGTGCCAGCAGCGTCGCCGGGACAGGGATTGAAAAACTGTTTTTT. Residues: CASSVAGTGIEKLFF.

The chain is built from TRBV7-7 and TRBJ1-1; D is possibly TRBD1 (5 bases). With 5 bases removed from V and 1 base from J, the gap between germline ends came to 8 bases. Germline V lookup: CDR1 SSHAT, CDR2 FNYEAQ (reference sequence). This CDR3 is 13 amino acids long. CDR3 nucleotide sequence: TGTGCCAGCAGCCGCGGACAGAACACTGAAGCTTTCTTT. Translated: CASSRGQNTEAFF.

The chain has TRBV6-5 and TRBJ1-3; D is possibly TRBD1 (6 bases). This CDR3 has 15 residues. V was cut by 6 bases and J by 0 bases, with 12 bases left in between. Germline CDR1 and CDR2: MNHEY and SVGAGI. In nucleotides, the CDR3 is TGTGCCAGCAGCCCGACAGGACTCTCTGGAAACACCATATATTTT. Protein product: CASSPTGLSGNTIYF.

About this clone: At the DNA level, this CDR3 is encoded by other sequences in the same sample as well. The J gene is TRBJ1-1, the V gene TRBV10-3; TRBD1 matches at 7 bases. Germline lookup yields CDR1 ENHRY and CDR2 SYGVKD. Trimming took 5 bases from V and 3 from J; bases not matched to a gene: 6. This CDR3 spans 14 amino acids. CDR3 sequence (DNA): TGTGCCATCAGTTTACAGGGGAAGGACACTGAAGCTTTCTTT. Its protein is CAISLQGKDTEAFF.

The chain employs TRBV5-1 and TRBJ1-1; the match to TRBD1 covers 11 bases. V lost 2 bases, J lost 4 bases, and 1 base stayed unmatched. Germline assignment: CDR1 SGHRS and CDR2 YFSETQ. The CDR3 is 14 amino acids. The CDR3 region has the DNA TGCGCCAGCAGCTTTGGGACAGGGGGCACTGAAGCTTTCTTT. Amino acid sequence: CASSFGTGGTEAFF.

The chain joins TRBV21-1 to TRBJ1-2; the table's D call TRBD1 went unverified against the DNA. TRBV21-1 is given as a pseudogene. The CDR3 runs 17 residues. CDR3 sequence reads: CASSKHFEGRAKCGYTF. The CDR3 region has the DNA TGTGCCAGCAGCAAACATTTTGAAGGCAGGGCTAAATGTGGCTACACCTTC.

The chain uses TRBV6-5 and TRBJ1-1; a possible D gene is TRBD1 (5 bases). Between the trimmed V and J ends, which lost 6 bases and 1 base, there was a span of 12 bases. CDR1 MNHEY and CDR2 SVGAGI come from the germline V gene. CDR3 length: 14 amino acids. The DNA for the CDR3 is TGTGCCAGCAGCTCAGGGCCAGAGAACACTGAAGCTTTCTTT. It is translated as CASSSGPENTEAFF.

V and J are TRBV5-6 and TRBJ1-1, with D perhaps TRBD1 (6 bases). The CDR3 runs 15 residues. Germline values: CDR1 SGHDT, CDR2 YYEEEE. V lost 4 bases and J 1 base, leaving 14 bases between the germline ends. The chain's CDR3 is CASSLWTAKNTEAFF. CDR3 DNA: TGTGCCAGCAGCCTATGGACAGCCAAGAACACTGAAGCTTTCTTT.